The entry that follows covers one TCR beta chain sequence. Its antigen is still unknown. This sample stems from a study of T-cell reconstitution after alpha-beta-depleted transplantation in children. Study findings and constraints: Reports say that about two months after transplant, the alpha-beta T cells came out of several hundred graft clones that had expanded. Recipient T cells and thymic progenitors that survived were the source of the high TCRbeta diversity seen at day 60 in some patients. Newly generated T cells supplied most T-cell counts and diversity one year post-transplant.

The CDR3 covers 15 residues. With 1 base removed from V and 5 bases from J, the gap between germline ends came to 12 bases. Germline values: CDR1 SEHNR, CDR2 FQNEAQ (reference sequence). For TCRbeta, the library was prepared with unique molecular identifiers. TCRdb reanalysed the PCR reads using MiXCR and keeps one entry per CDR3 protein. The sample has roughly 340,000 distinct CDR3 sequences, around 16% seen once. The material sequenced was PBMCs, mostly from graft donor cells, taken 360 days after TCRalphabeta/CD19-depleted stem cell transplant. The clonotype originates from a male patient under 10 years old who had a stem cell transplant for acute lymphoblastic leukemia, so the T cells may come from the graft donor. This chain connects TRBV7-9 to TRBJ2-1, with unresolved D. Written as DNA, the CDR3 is TGTGCCAGCAGCTTAGTAGTGGTCTTGCACAATGAGCAGTTCTTC. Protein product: CASSLVVVLHNEQFF.